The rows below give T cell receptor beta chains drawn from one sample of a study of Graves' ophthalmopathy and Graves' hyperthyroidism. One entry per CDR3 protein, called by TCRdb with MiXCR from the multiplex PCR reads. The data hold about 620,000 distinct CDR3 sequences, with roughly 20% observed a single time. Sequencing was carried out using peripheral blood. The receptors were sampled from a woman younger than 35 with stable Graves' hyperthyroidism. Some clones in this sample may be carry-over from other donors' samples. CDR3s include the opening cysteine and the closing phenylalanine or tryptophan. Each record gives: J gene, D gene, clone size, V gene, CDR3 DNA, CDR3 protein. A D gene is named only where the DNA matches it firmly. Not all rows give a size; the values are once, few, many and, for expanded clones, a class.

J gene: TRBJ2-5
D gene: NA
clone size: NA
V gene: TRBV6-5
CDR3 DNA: TGTGCCAGCAGTTGGAGGATCGCAGAGACCCAGTACTTC
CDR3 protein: CASSWRIAETQYF

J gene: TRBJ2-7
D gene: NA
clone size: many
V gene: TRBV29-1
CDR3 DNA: TGCAGCGTTGATAGTCCGGAGGTTGGGGAGCAGTACTTC
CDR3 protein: CSVDSPEVGEQYF

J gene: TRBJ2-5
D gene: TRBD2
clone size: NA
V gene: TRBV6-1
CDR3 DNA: TGTGCCAGCAGACGGACTAGCTCTAGAGAGACCCAGTACTTC
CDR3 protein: CASRRTSSRETQYF

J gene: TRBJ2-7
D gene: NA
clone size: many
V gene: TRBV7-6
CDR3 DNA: TGTGCCAGCAGCTTAGAGGGCCAGCGGTCGGCCTCCTACGAGCAGTACTTC
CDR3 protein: CASSLEGQRSASYEQYF

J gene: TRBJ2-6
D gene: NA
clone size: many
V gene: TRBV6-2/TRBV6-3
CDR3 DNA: TGTGCCAGCAAGCAGGACCGAAGCTCTGGGGCCAACGTCCTGACTTTC
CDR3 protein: CASKQDRSSGANVLTF

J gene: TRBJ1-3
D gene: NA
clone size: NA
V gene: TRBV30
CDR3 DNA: TGTGCCTGGAGTGGCTCGGGGGCTGGAAACACCATATATTTT
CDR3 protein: CAWSGSGAGNTIYF

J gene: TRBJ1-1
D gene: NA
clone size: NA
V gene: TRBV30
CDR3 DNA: TGTGCCTGGAGAGAGGGAGGTGGCACTGAAGCTTTCTTT
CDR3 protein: CAWREGGGTEAFF

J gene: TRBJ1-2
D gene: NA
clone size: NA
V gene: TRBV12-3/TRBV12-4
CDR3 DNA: TGTGCCAGCAGCACATTGACTATTCCTATCTATGGCTACACCTTC
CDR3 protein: CASSTLTIPIYGYTF

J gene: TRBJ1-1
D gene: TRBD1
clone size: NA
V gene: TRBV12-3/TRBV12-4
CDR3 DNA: TGTGCCAGCAGTGAGAGGACAGGGGGCCAGGAAGCTTTCTTT
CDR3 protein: CASSERTGGQEAFF

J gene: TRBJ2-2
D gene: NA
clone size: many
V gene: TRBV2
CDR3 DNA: TGTGCCAGCAGTGAAAGCACACTTACCGGGGAGCTGTTTTTT
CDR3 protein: CASSESTLTGELFF

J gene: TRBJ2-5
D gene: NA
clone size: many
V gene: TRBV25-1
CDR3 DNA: TGTGCCAGCAGTGATATGCGGGGTTCATTGACCCAGTACTTC
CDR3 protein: CASSDMRGSLTQYF

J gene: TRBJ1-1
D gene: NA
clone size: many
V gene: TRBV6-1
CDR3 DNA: TGTGCCAGCAGTGAACTTGAAGGGGACACTGAAGCTTTCTTT
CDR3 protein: CASSELEGDTEAFF

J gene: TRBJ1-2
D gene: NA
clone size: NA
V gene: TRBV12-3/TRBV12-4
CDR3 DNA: TGTGTCAGCAGTTTGAGACCACACAGATCCTCCTTC
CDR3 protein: CVSSLRPHRSSF

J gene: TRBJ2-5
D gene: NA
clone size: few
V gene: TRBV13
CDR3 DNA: TGTGCCAGCAGCTTAGAACGGCAAGAAGAGACCCAGTACTTC
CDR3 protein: CASSLERQEETQYF

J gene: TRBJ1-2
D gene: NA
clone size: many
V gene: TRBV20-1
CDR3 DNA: TGCAGTGCGACGGACAGTAGCCGTTATGGCTACACCTTC
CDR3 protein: CSATDSSRYGYTF

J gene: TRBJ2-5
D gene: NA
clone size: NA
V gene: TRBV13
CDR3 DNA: TGTGCCAGCAGCTTAAGAAAGGGTGGGGAGACCCAGTACTTC
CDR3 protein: CASSLRKGGETQYF

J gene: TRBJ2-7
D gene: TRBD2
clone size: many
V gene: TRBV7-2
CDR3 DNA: TGTGCCAGCAGCTTGAAAAGCGGGAGCGGCTACGAGCAGTACTTC
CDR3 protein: CASSLKSGSGYEQYF

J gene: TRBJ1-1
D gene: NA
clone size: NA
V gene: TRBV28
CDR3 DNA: TGTGCCAGCGTCAGCACGAACACTGAAGCTTTCTTT
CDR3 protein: CASVSTNTEAFF

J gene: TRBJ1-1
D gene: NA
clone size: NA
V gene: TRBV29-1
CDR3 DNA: TGCACCATAGGGACTACTGATGCTTTCTTT
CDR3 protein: CTIGTTDAFF

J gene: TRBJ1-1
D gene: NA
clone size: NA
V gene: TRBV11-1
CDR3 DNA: TGTGCCAGCAGCTTAAACGGACAAAACACTGAAGCTTTCTTT
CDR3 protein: CASSLNGQNTEAFF

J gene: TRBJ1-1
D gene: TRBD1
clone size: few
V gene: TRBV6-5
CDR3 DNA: TGTGCCAGCAGTTACGATCCCGACAGGGTGAACACTGAAGCTTTCTTT
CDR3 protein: CASSYDPDRVNTEAFF

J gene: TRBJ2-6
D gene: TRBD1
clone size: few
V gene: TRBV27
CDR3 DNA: TGTGCCAGCAGTTCTTATCGGGGACAGGAATCCTCTGGGGCCAACGTCCTGACTTTC
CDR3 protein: CASSSYRGQESSGANVLTF

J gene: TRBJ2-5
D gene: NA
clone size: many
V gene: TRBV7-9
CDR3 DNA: TGTGCCAGCACCCTTAGGGGGGTCCAAGAGACCCAGTACTTC
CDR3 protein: CASTLRGVQETQYF

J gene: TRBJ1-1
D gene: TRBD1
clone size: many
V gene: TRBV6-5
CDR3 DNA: TGTGCCAGCAGTTCAAGACAGGGGGCAGCTGAAGCTTTCTTT
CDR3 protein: CASSSRQGAAEAFF

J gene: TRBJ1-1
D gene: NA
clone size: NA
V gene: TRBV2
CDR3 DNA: TGTGCCAGCAGGAAAGGGCAGTCGAACACTGAAGCTTTCTTT
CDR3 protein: CASRKGQSNTEAFF

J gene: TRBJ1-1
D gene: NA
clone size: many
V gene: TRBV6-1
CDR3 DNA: TGTGCCAGCAGGGGGGAATATGGGGCGACGGGGGCAGCTTTCTTT
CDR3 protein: CASRGEYGATGAAFF

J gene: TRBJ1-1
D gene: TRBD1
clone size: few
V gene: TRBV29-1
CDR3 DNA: TGCAGCGGGGGGACAGGGACGGCCCTAATGAACACTGAAGCTTTCTTT
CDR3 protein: CSGGTGTALMNTEAFF

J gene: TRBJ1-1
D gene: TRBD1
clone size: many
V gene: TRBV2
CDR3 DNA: TGTGCCAGCATTTTGACAGGGCACACTGAAGCTTTCTTT
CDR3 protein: CASILTGHTEAFF

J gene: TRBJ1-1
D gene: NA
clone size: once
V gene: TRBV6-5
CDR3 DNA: TGTGTCAGCAGTTTCGTTTTGGGTTCGAACACTGAAGCTTTCTTT
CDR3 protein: CVSSFVLGSNTEAFF

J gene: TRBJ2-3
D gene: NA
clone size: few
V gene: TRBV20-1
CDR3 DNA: TGCAGTGCTAGGGCCGGAGGGGGATATACGCAGTATTTT
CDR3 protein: CSARAGGGYTQYF

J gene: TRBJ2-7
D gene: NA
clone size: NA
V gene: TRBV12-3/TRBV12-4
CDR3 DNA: TGTGCCAGCAGTTTAGCCCTAGCCTTGGAGCAGTACTTC
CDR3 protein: CASSLALALEQYF

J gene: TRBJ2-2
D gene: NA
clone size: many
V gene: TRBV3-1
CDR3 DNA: TGTGCCAGCAGCCAAGAACGGGGACTGAGCGGGGAGCTGTTTTTT
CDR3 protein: CASSQERGLSGELFF

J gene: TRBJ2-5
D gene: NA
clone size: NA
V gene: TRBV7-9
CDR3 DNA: TGTGCCAGCAGCCTCCGGGTCCAACAAGAGACCCAGTACTTC
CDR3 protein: CASSLRVQQETQYF

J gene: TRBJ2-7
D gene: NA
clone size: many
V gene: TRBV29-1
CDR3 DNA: TGCAGCGTTGTAGGAGGCGAGCAGTACTTC
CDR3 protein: CSVVGGEQYF

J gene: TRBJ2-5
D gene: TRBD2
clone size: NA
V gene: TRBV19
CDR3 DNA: TGTGCCAGTAGTATCGGGGGGGCCGGTGAGACCCAGTACTTC
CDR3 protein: CASSIGGAGETQYF

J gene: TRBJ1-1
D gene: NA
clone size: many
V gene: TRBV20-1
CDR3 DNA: TGCAGTGCTAGTGGCAGGGGAAACACTGAAGCTTTCTTT
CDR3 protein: CSASGRGNTEAFF

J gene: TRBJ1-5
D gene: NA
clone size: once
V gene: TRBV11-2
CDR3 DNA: TGTGTCAGCAGCTTAGTTCCGGTTTGGGGCGCGTCCCCAAATAGCAATCAGCCCCAGCATTTT
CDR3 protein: CVSSLVPVWGASPNSNQPQHF

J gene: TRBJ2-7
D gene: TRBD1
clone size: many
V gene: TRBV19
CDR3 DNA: TGTGCCAGTAGTATAACCGGGACAGGCTTTTCCTACGAGCAGTACTTC
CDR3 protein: CASSITGTGFSYEQYF

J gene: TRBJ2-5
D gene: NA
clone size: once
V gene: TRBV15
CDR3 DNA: TGTGCCACCAGCAGAGCTACAGACCTAGGGGAGACCCAGTACTTC
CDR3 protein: CATSRATDLGETQYF

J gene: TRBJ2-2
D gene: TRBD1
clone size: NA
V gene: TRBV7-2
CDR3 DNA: TGTGCCAGCAGCTTAAAGGGGGCGCACACCGGGGAGCTGTTTTTT
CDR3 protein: CASSLKGAHTGELFF

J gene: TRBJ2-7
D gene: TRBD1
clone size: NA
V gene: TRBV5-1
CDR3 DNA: TGCGCCAGCAGCCCGGCCCGGGACAGGGGTGCTACGGGGCAGTACTTC
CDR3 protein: CASSPARDRGATGQYF

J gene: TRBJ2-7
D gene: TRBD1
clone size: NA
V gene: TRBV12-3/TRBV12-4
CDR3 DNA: TGTGCCAGCGGTCTGACAGGGGCCGCGGGGGAGCAGTACTTC
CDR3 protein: CASGLTGAAGEQYF

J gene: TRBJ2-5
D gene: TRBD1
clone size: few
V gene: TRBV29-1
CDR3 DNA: TGCAGCGGCGGGACAGGGCAAGAGACCCAGTACTTC
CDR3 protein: CSGGTGQETQYF

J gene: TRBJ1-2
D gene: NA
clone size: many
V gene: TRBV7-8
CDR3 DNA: TGTGCCAGCAGCGGGGACGGCGTATTGGGCTACACCTTC
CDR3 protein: CASSGDGVLGYTF

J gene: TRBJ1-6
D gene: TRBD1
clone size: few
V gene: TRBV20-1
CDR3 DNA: TGCAGTGCTAGAGATCGAAGAGGACAGGATTACTCACCCCTCCACTTT
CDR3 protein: CSARDRRGQDYSPLHF

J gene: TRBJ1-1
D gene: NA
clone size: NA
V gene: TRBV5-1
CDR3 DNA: TGCGCCAGCTCCCCAGGAAGGGCCGACACTGAAGCTTTCTTT
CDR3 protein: CASSPGRADTEAFF

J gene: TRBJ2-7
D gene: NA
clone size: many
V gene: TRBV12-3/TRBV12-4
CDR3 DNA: TGTGCCAGCAGCCTCCTTTACTTGTACTACGAGCAGTACTTC
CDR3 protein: CASSLLYLYYEQYF

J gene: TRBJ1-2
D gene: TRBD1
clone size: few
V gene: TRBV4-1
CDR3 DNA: TGCGCCAGCAGCCAAGAGGACAGGGCCTATGGCTACACCTTC
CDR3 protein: CASSQEDRAYGYTF

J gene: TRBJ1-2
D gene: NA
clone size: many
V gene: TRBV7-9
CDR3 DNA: TGTGCCAGCAGCGATCCTCCAGAAAACTATGGCTACACCTTC
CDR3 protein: CASSDPPENYGYTF

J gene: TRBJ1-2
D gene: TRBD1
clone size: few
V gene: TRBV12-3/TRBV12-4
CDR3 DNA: TGTGCCAGCAGGGCGTGGGACAGGGTTGGCTACACCTTC
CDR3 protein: CASRAWDRVGYTF